This TCR beta chain emerged from a study of breast tumors, draining lymph nodes, adjacent tissues (dated by TCRdb to 2015 to 2016). Study-wide context: The study compared TCR beta repertoires across tumor, adjacent nontumor tissue and axillary lymph nodes from breast cancer patients. In human breast cancer, the study set out to assess how tumor, surrounding tissue and draining lymph node repertoires relate to one another and whether T cells might be exchanged between them. The research as a whole found: The conclusion that tumor T cells originate in lymph nodes was framed as consistent with a hypothesis rather than directly demonstrated. The data were considered consistent with the idea that most tumor T cells come from the lymph node and then expand in tumor tissue. T-cell repertoire diversity in tumors was found to be lower than in lymph nodes but higher than in nontumor tissue, and preferential V and J gene usage was observed. The similarity between tumor and nontumor tissue repertoires was significantly greater in luminal-like breast cancer than in basal-like breast cancer.

The adjacent samples were made up of nontumor breast tissue that surrounded the tumor. Data came from an Illumina HiSeq 2000. TCR beta chain libraries were generated through multiplex PCR amplification. The amplified TCR beta chain products were analyzed by high-throughput sequencing. TCRdb reran the public reads through fastp at Q25 and MiXCR, keeping productive beta chains. Each entry merges the rows of one CDR3 protein and shows their most common DNA and genes. For this sample the table gives some 14,000 distinct CDR3 sequences, of which roughly 60% were detected only once. Approximately 54% of the sample belongs to the ten largest clones. Measured from the cysteine to the phenylalanine, the CDR3 is 15 residues long. Just the 45-base CDR3 DNA is kept, in frame starting at base 1. Trimming at the junction amounts to 4 bases on V and 0 bases on J, and the germline ends lie 12 bases apart. Sequences SNHLY (CDR1) and FYNNEI (CDR2) are obtained from the germline V gene.

About this clonotype: Its recognized antigen is unknown. Base quality data are lacking; no much larger clone is found one base away.

The source of this sequence is a female donor with breast cancer. Some clones in this sample may be carry-over from other donors' samples. Material: tumor-adjacent breast tissue. The chain joins TRBV2 to TRBJ1-2; a tentative D call is TRBD1 (6 bases match). The encoded CDR3 is CASSGWDTTNYGYTF. In nucleotides, the sequence is TGTGCCAGCAGTGGGTGGGACACTACTAACTATGGCTACACCTTC.